This entry concerns a single TCR beta chain. Data came from immunoSEQ multiplex PCR; TCRdb stores just in-frame clones and leaves some out. The sample holds 55,000 to 80,000 clones, 80% to 90% seen once. Trimming cost V 3 bases and J 4 bases, with 10 bases left between them. Germline V gives CDR1 LNHDA, CDR2 SQIVND (reference sequence). This CDR3 spans 14 amino acids. The data originate from a study of blood T cell repertoires in COVID-19. Study-wide background: Sites across the United States, Italy and Spain contributed samples from acute and convalescent COVID-19.

The TCR sequence derives from a man between 50 and 59 years old with acute or convalescent COVID-19. The chain uses TRBV19 and TRBJ1-5, with a possible D match to TRBD1 (5 bases). The sample taken for sequencing was peripheral blood. The CDR3 coding sequence is TGTGCCAGTAGTATCTCAGACAGTAATCAGCCCCAGCATTTT. Translating it yields CASSISDSNQPQHF.